This T cell receptor beta chain was recorded in a study of T cell clonotyping in hematopoietic cell transplantation. The study, taken as a whole, reports: Cells were unsorted, so CD4 and CD8 contributions were not separated. Higher Inverse Simpson Index values in graft donor and pretransplant recipient predicted broader posttransplant TCR diversity. Pathologically expanded recipient clonotypes increased progressively from day 30 to day 180 as diversity fell.

Assay: immunoSEQ multiplex PCR; the TCRdb copy retains only in-frame clones and omits some. The data contain approximately 9,000 clones, about three quarters of them singletons. On this clone: As yet, its antigen is unknown.

Sequencing used peripheral blood mononuclear cells, obtained 180 days after allogeneic stem cell transplant. The receptor was isolated from a female patient in her 50s who had an allogeneic stem cell transplant from a related donor, so the T cells may come from the graft donor. Some clones in this sample may be carry-over from other donors' samples.

CDR3 nucleotide sequence: TGCGCCAGCAGCCAAGATCTAGCGGGGGCCACAGATACGCAGTATTTT. This translates into CASSQDLAGATDTQYF. The chain joins TRBV4-3 to TRBJ2-3; 10 bases match TRBD2. The CDR3 length is 16 residues. Looked up from germline, CDR1 is LGHNA and CDR2 is YSLEER. Trimming cost V 0 bases and J 2 bases; bases outside gene matches: 2.